Listed here are 25 T cell receptor beta chains from one sample, sequenced in a study of T cells in Graves' hyperthyroidism and ophthalmopathy. Researchers amplified the TCR beta CDR3 regions from RNA transcripts. A first-round RT-PCR of the TCR CDR3 used the HTBI primer set. TCRdb re-called the multiplex PCR reads with MiXCR, one entry per CDR3 protein. The sample includes 460,000 or so distinct CDR3 sequences, approximately 14% of them seen just once. Material: blood. These TCRs come from a woman aged 18-30 years with Graves' hyperthyroidism.

There are many counts of this clonotype. The rearrangement uses TRBV29-1 and TRBJ1-1; D is undetermined. The CDR3 is 11 amino acids. CDR1 SQVTM and CDR2 ANQGSEA come from the germline V gene. Trimming removed 7 bases at V and 8 bases at J, with 14 bases between. DNA for the CDR3: TGCAGCGCCCGGTCGGGAGGCGAAGCTTTCTTT. Its protein is CSARSGGEAFF.

This clonotype was observed many times. The chain recombines TRBV29-1 with TRBJ1-1, with D uncertain. Trimming cost V 8 bases and J 1 base, with 14 bases left between them. Germline CDR1 is SQVTM and CDR2 is ANQGSEA. The length of the CDR3 is 13 residues. The CDR3 coding sequence is TGCAGCCCTCGAGCGGATCCGAACACTGAAGCTTTCTTT. Protein product: CSPRADPNTEAFF.

This clonotype was seen at least ten times. The gene calls are TRBV6-1 and TRBJ1-3; TRBD1 matches 8 bases. Per germline, CDR1 MNHNS and CDR2 SASEGT. The CDR3 consists of 15 residues. V lost 6 bases, J lost 2 bases, and 6 bases stayed unmatched. The CDR3, as DNA: TGTGCCAGCAGGACAGGGGCCTACGCTGGAAACACCATATATTTT. It translates to CASRTGAYAGNTIYF.

This clonotype has at least ten counts. V and J are TRBV20-1 and TRBJ2-3, with D possibly being TRBD1 or TRBD2 (5 bases each). Germline V lookup: CDR1 DFQATT, CDR2 SNEGSKA (reference sequence). There are 14 residues in the CDR3. Trimming left V 6 bases short and J 2 bases short, with 15 bases between. As DNA, the CDR3 is TGCAGTGCCTTTGGGGACCCCTCCACAGATACGCAGTATTTT. It encodes CSAFGDPSTDTQYF.

The CDR3 DNA follows: TGTGCCAGCAGTTTAGGGGGAACAGTTAGTCAGCCCCAGCATTTT. This codes for CASSLGGTVSQPQHF. The rearrangement uses TRBV12-3 or TRBV12-4 and TRBJ1-5; D call uncertain. The CDR3 has 15 amino acids. Between the trimmed V and J ends, which lost 1 base and 6 bases, there was a span of 13 bases.

This clonotype has just a few counts. This chain joins TRBV20-1 and TRBJ1-2; D gene ambiguous. Per the germline V gene, CDR1 is DFQATT and CDR2 is SNEGSKA (reference sequence). CDR3 length equals 14 residues. V gave up 7 bases and J gave up 1 base, with 16 bases separating them. CDR3 in DNA: TGCAGTGTTTCCCGTTCAACTTTTAACTATGGCTACACCTTC. It codes for CSVSRSTFNYGYTF.

This clonotype was detected ten times or more. This chain links TRBV29-1 with TRBJ2-1, with 7 nucleotides matching TRBD2. The CDR3 runs 13 residues. Trimming at V came to 4 bases and at J to 0 bases, leaving 0 bases not matched to a gene. Germline assignment: CDR1 SQVTM and CDR2 ANQGSEA. The CDR3 DNA reads as TGCAGCGTTGCGGGAGGCTCCTACAATGAGCAGTTCTTC. Translated, it gives CSVAGGSYNEQFF.

This clonotype was counted many times. This chain links TRBV5-1 with TRBJ2-1, with 10 bases that match TRBD1. After removal of 4 bases from V and 6 bases from J, the junction contained 7 bases not matched to a gene. CDR1 and CDR2 (germline): SGHRS, YFSETQ. The CDR3 length is 15 residues. The CDR3 loop reads CASSGRQGATNEQFF. The CDR3 nucleotides read TGCGCCAGCAGCGGAAGACAGGGGGCGACCAATGAGCAGTTCTTC.

This clonotype was seen at least ten times. V and J are TRBV29-1 and TRBJ1-2, with D possibly TRBD1 on 6 matching bases. The germline gives CDR1 SQVTM, CDR2 ANQGSEA. The CDR3 is 14 residues long. V gave up 7 bases and J gave up 2 bases, with 17 bases separating them. The CDR3 nucleotides are TGCAGCGCTACCCGGGACAACGCAAACTATGGCTACACCTTC. Translating it yields CSATRDNANYGYTF.

This clonotype has at least ten counts. The chain couples TRBV6-4 to TRBJ1-2; D remains unclear. CDR3 length equals 13 residues. The V gene lost 0 bases and the J gene lost 8 bases, with 10 bases spanning the gap. Per germline, CDR1 MRHNA and CDR2 SNTAGT. CDR3 protein: CASSDSGFGGYTF. The CDR3 DNA sequence: TGTGCCAGCAGTGACTCAGGGTTCGGCGGCTACACCTTC.

This clonotype was recorded many times. This chain links TRBV10-3 with TRBJ2-1; D is ambiguous. V was trimmed by 4 bases and J by 5 bases, leaving 9 bases between them. CDR1 and CDR2 from the germline V gene are ENHRY and SYGVKD. This CDR3 is 13 amino acids long. The CDR3 spells CAISGWPDNEQFF. The CDR3 DNA follows: TGTGCCATCAGTGGGTGGCCAGACAATGAGCAGTTCTTC.

This clonotype was counted ten times or more. V usage is TRBV12-3 or TRBV12-4 and J usage is TRBJ1-2, with a tentative D call TRBD1 (5 bases). V was trimmed by 2 bases and J by 7 bases, leaving 14 bases between them. The CDR3 is 14 amino acids. CDR3 nucleotide sequence: TGTGCCAGCAGTTTATTCCCAGGGTCGGGTGGCTACACCTTC. Protein: CASSLFPGSGGYTF.

This clonotype has only a few counts. J is TRBJ2-7 and V is TRBV20-1; D possibly corresponds to TRBD1 (5 bases). Germline V lookup: CDR1 DFQATT, CDR2 SNEGSKA (reference sequence). This CDR3 has 14 residues. Trimming shortened V by 6 bases and J by 0 bases, and 15 bases separated the two germline ends. The CDR3 spells CSASTGAASYEQYF. The CDR3 nucleotides read TGCAGTGCATCTACAGGAGCCGCCTCCTACGAGCAGTACTTC.

This chain links TRBV5-5 with TRBJ1-2, with 7 nucleotides matching TRBD1. The CDR3 totals 14 residues. Germline CDR1 SGHKS, CDR2 YYEKEE (reference sequence). Unmatched junction bases numbered 7, after V lost 0 bases and J lost 8 bases. The CDR3 DNA sequence: TGTGCCAGCAGCTTGGTTCCAGGGGGTCAGGGCTACACCTTC. Residues: CASSLVPGGQGYTF.

This clonotype has a handful of counts. The rearrangement links TRBV10-3 to TRBJ1-1, with D possibly TRBD1 on 5 matching bases. Germline V gene lookup returns CDR1 ENHRY and CDR2 SYGVKD. V lost 6 bases and J lost 1, with 9 bases in between. The CDR3 contains 13 residues. CDR3 amino acids: CAIRGTANTEAFF. CDR3 sequence (DNA): TGTGCCATCAGAGGGACGGCGAACACTGAAGCTTTCTTT.

This clonotype was picked up many times. This sequence joins TRBV12-3 or TRBV12-4 and TRBJ2-1, with TRBD2 as a possible D gene (5 bases). V shed 6 bases and J shed 3 bases, with 9 bases lying between them. The CDR3 has 13 residues. CDR3: CASRLRDYNEQFF. The CDR3 nucleotides are TGTGCCAGCAGACTCCGGGACTACAATGAGCAGTTCTTC.

This clonotype was seen at least ten times. The rearrangement joins TRBV27 to TRBJ1-6; 8 positions agree with TRBD1. The ends lost 2 bases at V and 7 bases at J; junction bases unmatched: 7. The germline V gene has CDR1 MNHEY and CDR2 SMNVEV (reference sequence). The CDR3 covers 16 residues. Here the CDR3 DNA reads TGTGCCAGCAGTTTACAGGGACAGGCGGTGAATTCACCCCTCCACTTT. It yields the protein CASSLQGQAVNSPLHF.

CDR3 amino acids: CASSERVVGRAAGELFF. The CDR3 DNA is TGTGCCAGCAGCGAAAGGGTGGTCGGGAGGGCCGCCGGGGAGCTGTTTTTT. This chain joins TRBV9 and TRBJ2-2, with 8 bases matching TRBD2. There are 17 residues in the CDR3. Per the germline V gene, CDR1 is SGDLS and CDR2 is YYNGEE. The V segment lost 3 bases and the J segment 6 bases; nucleotides outside the gene matches: 13. The full variable domain, completed using reference TRBV9 and TRBJ2-2, is DSGVTQTPKHLITATGQRVTLRCSPRSGDLSVYWYQQSLDQGLQFLIQYYNGEERAKGNILERFSAQQFPDLHSELNLSSLELGDSALYFCASSERVVGRAAGELFFGEGSRLTVL.

This clonotype was seen many times. The chain uses TRBV6-2 or TRBV6-3 and TRBJ2-7; no reliable D call. V gave up 2 bases and J gave up 3 bases, with 8 bases separating them. This CDR3 region has 13 residues. The germline V gene has CDR1 MNHEY and CDR2 SVGEGT. This CDR3 reads CASSYHPNYEQYF. In DNA form, the CDR3 reads TGTGCCAGCAGTTACCACCCTAACTACGAGCAGTACTTC.

The chain recombines TRBV6-1 with TRBJ2-1; a possible D gene is TRBD1 (6 bases). Trimming took off 6 bases at V and 4 bases at J, with 10 bases between the two ends. CDR3 length: 13 residues. In germline, CDR1 is MNHNS, CDR2 SASEGT. The CDR3 region has the DNA TGTGCCAGCAGCCGACAGGCTTACAATGAGCAGTTCTTC. Amino acids: CASSRQAYNEQFF.

In its sample, this clonotype was seen many times. CDR3 sequence: CASSPQRFEAFF. CDR3 sequence (DNA): TGTGCCAGCTCACCACAGAGGTTTGAAGCTTTCTTT. The rearrangement uses TRBV18 and TRBJ1-1; no reliable D call. V lost 1 base and J 7 bases, leaving 7 bases between the germline ends. This CDR3 is built from 12 residues. Germline lookup yields CDR1 KGHSH and CDR2 LQKENI.

This clonotype has a single count. The V gene is TRBV14, the J gene TRBJ1-1; D is perhaps TRBD1 (5 bases). V lost 4 bases and J 8 bases, leaving 8 bases between the germline ends. Germline assignment: CDR1 SGHDN and CDR2 FVKESK. CDR3 length equals 11 residues. This chain's CDR3 is CASSPGGEAFF. The CDR3 nucleotides read TGTGCCAGCAGCCCCGGGGGGGAAGCTTTCTTT.

This clonotype was counted between two and nine times. V is TRBV7-9 and J is TRBJ2-2; D not certain. The CDR3 extends over 15 amino acids. The germline V gene has CDR1 SEHNR and CDR2 FQNEAQ (reference sequence). V lost 5 bases and J lost 2, with 12 bases in between. DNA of the CDR3: TGTGCCAGCAGCATCGGTAATTCCAACACCGGGGAGCTGTTTTTT. This sequence encodes CASSIGNSNTGELFF.

The V gene is TRBV20-1, the J gene TRBJ1-1, with D perhaps TRBD1 (5 bases). Trimming left V 5 bases short and J 4 bases short, with 14 bases between. The CDR3 contains 13 residues. Germline CDR1 reads DFQATT; CDR2 reads SNEGSKA (reference sequence). The CDR3 region has the DNA TGCAGTGCTCATGGGACCCTGGGCACTGAAGCTTTCTTT. It translates to CSAHGTLGTEAFF.

As to this clonotype: A read error may explain this, as a much larger clone is one base away. The rearrangement joins TRBV19 to TRBJ2-1; TRBD2 aligns across 7 bases. Germline lookup yields CDR1 LNHDA and CDR2 SQIVND (reference sequence). The CDR3 sequence is 16 residues long. The CDR3 DNA sequence: TGTGTCAGTACCCCCGGAGGGGAGGGCCCCTACAATGAGCAGTTCTTC. Its translation: CVSTPGGEGPYNEQFF. Full variable domain (rest looked up from reference TRBV19 and TRBJ2-1): DGGITQSPKYLFRKEGQNVTLSCEQNLNHDAMYWYRQDPGQGLRLIYYSQIVNDFQKGDIAEGYSVSREKKESFPLTVTSAQKNPTAFYLCVSTPGGEGPYNEQFFGPGTRLTVL.